Listed below are T cell receptor beta chains from one sample, sequenced in a study of blood T cell repertoires in COVID-19. The method was immunoSEQ multiplex PCR; TCRdb's version includes in-frame clones alone and lacks a portion of them. The table includes about 140,000 clones, approximately 79% detected once. Sequencing used PBMCs or T cells enriched from blood (not recorded which). The source is a woman aged 45-65 years who had recovered from COVID-19. Both conserved end residues are part of each CDR3. The order of the fields is clone size, V gene, D gene, J gene, CDR3 DNA, CDR3 protein. The D gene is left open where the match is weak. The size field is filled for only some rows; it gives once, few, many or a size class.

abundance: .; v_gene: TRBV24-1; d_gene: TRBD1; j_gene: TRBJ1-2; CDR3nt: TGTGCCACCAGTGACAAGGGGGCCCAACCCTATGGCTACACCTTC; CDR3aa: CATSDKGAQPYGYTF
abundance: many; v_gene: TRBV4-1; d_gene: .; j_gene: TRBJ1-1; CDR3nt: TGCGCCAGCAGCCAAGCAGAAGAGAACACTGAAGCTTTCTTT; CDR3aa: CASSQAEENTEAFF
abundance: .; v_gene: TRBV11-2; d_gene: .; j_gene: TRBJ2-7; CDR3nt: TGTGCCAGCGTTTTCGACAGAAGCTCCTACGAGCAGTACTTC; CDR3aa: CASVFDRSSYEQYF
abundance: .; v_gene: TRBV6-5; d_gene: TRBD1; j_gene: TRBJ2-7; CDR3nt: TGTGCCAGCAGTCCGCGACAGGGGTTCGAGCAGTACTTC; CDR3aa: CASSPRQGFEQYF
abundance: .; v_gene: TRBV4-1; d_gene: TRBD2; j_gene: TRBJ2-1; CDR3nt: TGCGCCAGCAGCCAAGTGTTAGCGGGGGGGCGACTCCATGAGCAGTTCTTC; CDR3aa: CASSQVLAGGRLHEQFF
abundance: .; v_gene: TRBV9; d_gene: .; j_gene: TRBJ2-1; CDR3nt: TGTGCCAGCAGCGTAGTGGGGGGATACAATGAGCAGTTCTTC; CDR3aa: CASSVVGGYNEQFF
abundance: many; v_gene: TRBV5-4; d_gene: TRBD1; j_gene: TRBJ2-7; CDR3nt: TGTGCCAGCAGCTTGGTAGGACAGGGGTTCTACGAGCAGTACTTC; CDR3aa: CASSLVGQGFYEQYF
abundance: .; v_gene: TRBV18; d_gene: TRBD1; j_gene: TRBJ1-2; CDR3nt: TGTGCCAGCTCACCCGGGGACAGCAACTATGGCTACACCTTC; CDR3aa: CASSPGDSNYGYTF
abundance: once; v_gene: TRBV11-2; d_gene: TRBD2; j_gene: TRBJ2-7; CDR3nt: TGTGCCAGCAGATTTGGGACTAGCGGGACCTACGAGCAGTACTTC; CDR3aa: CASRFGTSGTYEQYF
abundance: .; v_gene: TRBV3-1/TRBV3-2; d_gene: .; j_gene: TRBJ2-7; CDR3nt: TGTGCCAGCAGCCCTTCTGAATTAGCGTCCTACGAGCAGTACTTC; CDR3aa: CASSPSELASYEQYF